The rows below give T cell receptor beta chains drawn from one sample of a study of cytomegalovirus exposure and HLA in healthy donors. TCRdb keeps only in-frame clones here, not all; method: immunoSEQ multiplex PCR. The sample records about 170,000 clones, roughly 83% being singletons. The sequenced sample consisted of PBMCs. The receptors come from a boy aged 2-15 years in good health and CMV-seronegative. CDR3s include the opening cysteine and the closing phenylalanine or tryptophan. Fields, in order: CDR3 protein, CDR3 DNA, J gene, clone size, V gene, D gene. D genes are given only for firm matches. The size of a clone is reported for some rows only, either as once, few or many, or as a class for expanded clones.

CSVQGHEQYF | TGCAGCGTGCAGGGGCACGAGCAGTACTTC | TRBJ2-7 | once | TRBV29-1 | -
CATRQGSGNTIYF | TGTGCCACCCGACAGGGTTCAGGAAACACCATATATTTT | TRBJ1-3 | - | TRBV10-3 | TRBD1
CARRRPPGDWPQHF | TGTGCCAGAAGGCGCCCTCCGGGTGATTGGCCCCAGCATTTT | TRBJ1-5 | - | TRBV5-3 | -
CASSRTRVDNYGYTF | TGTGCCAGTAGCCGCACCCGGGTCGATAACTATGGCTACACCTTC | TRBJ1-2 | - | TRBV19 | -
CASSPGAGGTEAFF | TGTGCCAGCAGTCCCGGCGCGGGAGGCACTGAAGCTTTCTTT | TRBJ1-1 | - | TRBV6-1 | -
CASSPGQGATWDTEAFF | TGTGCCAGCAGTCCTGGACAGGGCGCTACCTGGGACACTGAAGCTTTCTTT | TRBJ1-1 | - | TRBV27 | TRBD1
CASSPRDRDQPQHF | TGTGCCAGTAGTCCTCGGGACAGGGATCAGCCCCAGCATTTT | TRBJ1-5 | - | TRBV19 | TRBD1
CAWSPLAGGRTDTQYF | TGTGCCTGGAGTCCCTTAGCGGGAGGGAGGACAGATACGCAGTATTTT | TRBJ2-3 | - | TRBV30 | TRBD2
CSVEPGLAYYNEQFF | TGCAGCGTCGAGCCGGGACTAGCGTACTACAATGAGCAGTTCTTC | TRBJ2-1 | - | TRBV29-1 | TRBD2
CASSPRLGSTDTQYF | TGCGCCAGCAGCCCCAGACTGGGTAGCACAGATACGCAGTATTTT | TRBJ2-3 | - | TRBV4-1 | -
CASSLVAGEQFF | TGTGCCAGCAGCTTGGTAGCGGGGGAGCAGTTCTTC | TRBJ2-1 | - | TRBV5-6 | TRBD2
CASSQESGSGSDTQYF | TGCGCCAGCAGCCAAGAAAGCGGGAGCGGATCAGATACGCAGTATTTT | TRBJ2-3 | - | TRBV4-3 | TRBD2
CASSPGFGDTQYF | TGTGCCAGCAGCCCCGGGTTTGGGGATACGCAGTATTTT | TRBJ2-3 | - | TRBV7-2 | -
CASSENGGRSNEQYF | TGTGCCAGCAGTGAAAACGGCGGGAGATCCAACGAGCAGTACTTC | TRBJ2-7 | - | TRBV2 | TRBD2
CASSSRLLVRGNNEQFF | TGTGCCAGTAGCAGCCGTCTCTTAGTCCGGGGGAACAATGAGCAGTTCTTC | TRBJ2-1 | - | TRBV19 | -
CASGLTSGRTGELFF | TGTGCTAGTGGTTTGACTAGCGGCCGAACCGGGGAGCTGTTTTTT | TRBJ2-2 | once | TRBV12-5 | TRBD2
CASKGKETQYF | TGTGCCAGCAAGGGGAAAGAGACCCAGTACTTC | TRBJ2-5 | - | TRBV2 | -
CASSPRTGGRYGYTF | TGTGCCAGCAGTCCCCGGACAGGGGGGAGGTATGGCTACACCTTC | TRBJ1-2 | - | TRBV27 | TRBD1
CAISYDYATGELFF | TGTGCCATCAGCTATGACTATGCCACCGGGGAGCTGTTTTTT | TRBJ2-2 | few | TRBV10-3 | -
CATSRDLDITEAFF | TGTGCCACCAGCAGAGATCTCGACATCACTGAAGCTTTCTTT | TRBJ1-1 | - | TRBV15 | -
CASSRGGVYGYTF | TGTGCCAGCAGTAGAGGGGGCGTCTATGGCTACACCTTC | TRBJ1-2 | - | TRBV6-1 | TRBD1
CASSWTGPANQPQHF | TGTGCCAGTAGCTGGACAGGGCCAGCAAATCAGCCCCAGCATTTT | TRBJ1-5 | - | TRBV19 | TRBD1
CASSATGGDTGELFF | TGCGCCAGCAGCGCAACAGGGGGGGACACCGGGGAGCTGTTTTTT | TRBJ2-2 | - | TRBV5-1 | -
CASSFLAGNTDTQYF | TGTGCCAGCAGTTTCCTAGCGGGGAACACAGATACGCAGTATTTT | TRBJ2-3 | - | TRBV27 | TRBD2
CASSQVAGVSYNEQFF | TGCGCCAGCAGCCAAGTGGCGGGCGTCTCCTACAATGAGCAGTTCTTC | TRBJ2-1 | - | TRBV4-1 | -
CASSLGLLSVGHTDTQYF | TGTGCCAGCAGCTTGGGGTTGTTAAGTGTGGGGCACACAGATACGCAGTATTTT | TRBJ2-3 | - | TRBV7-9 | -
CASMSGGPPNYGYTF | TGTGCCAGCATGTCAGGGGGCCCACCTAACTATGGCTACACCTTC | TRBJ1-2 | - | TRBV28 | TRBD1
CASSEAQTGEPYEQYF | TGTGCCAGCAGTGAAGCCCAAACAGGGGAACCCTACGAGCAGTACTTC | TRBJ2-7 | few | TRBV6-1 | TRBD1
CSVGGTRVWETQYF | TGCAGCGTAGGTGGGACTAGGGTATGGGAGACCCAGTACTTC | TRBJ2-5 | once | TRBV29-1 | TRBD2
CASSTLGVTNQPQHF | TGTGCCAGTAGTACGCTAGGGGTTACTAATCAGCCCCAGCATTTT | TRBJ1-5 | - | TRBV19 | -
CASRTGSQETQYF | TGTGCCAGCAGAACGGGGTCACAAGAGACCCAGTACTTC | TRBJ2-5 | - | TRBV6-6 | -
CASAYGGMKFF | TGTGCCAGCGCATACGGGGGGATGAAGTTCTTC | TRBJ2-1 | - | TRBV5-5 | TRBD2
CASSFGTAPMNTEAFF | TGTGCCAGCAGCTTCGGAACAGCCCCTATGAACACTGAAGCTTTCTTT | TRBJ1-1 | few | TRBV5-6 | -
CASSLASRYNSPLHF | TGTGCCAGCAGCTTGGCCAGTCGCTATAATTCACCCCTCCACTTT | TRBJ1-6 | - | TRBV5-6 | -
CASSEALADTQYF | TGTGCCAGCAGTGAAGCCCTAGCTGATACGCAGTATTTT | TRBJ2-3 | - | TRBV6-1 | -
CASSQVSSGVADTQYF | TGCGCCAGCAGCCAAGTATCTAGCGGGGTCGCAGATACGCAGTATTTT | TRBJ2-3 | - | TRBV4-3 | TRBD2
CASSCAGGPNEQFF | TGTGCCAGCAGTTGTGCGGGGGGGCCAAATGAGCAGTTCTTC | TRBJ2-1 | - | TRBV2 | TRBD2
CASSPGLAETQYF | TGTGCCAGCTCACCGGGACTAGCGGAGACCCAGTACTTC | TRBJ2-5 | - | TRBV18 | TRBD2
CASSLGGGLTDTQYF | TGCGCCAGCAGCTTGGGGGGCGGCCTCACAGATACGCAGTATTTT | TRBJ2-3 | - | TRBV5-1 | -
CASSLGRSSGNTIYF | TGTGCCAGCAGCTTGGGGAGATCCTCTGGAAACACCATATATTTT | TRBJ1-3 | - | TRBV5-4 | -
CASRGVWNTGELFF | TGTGCCAGCAGGGGCGTCTGGAACACCGGGGAGCTGTTTTTT | TRBJ2-2 | - | TRBV6-1 | -
CASSADRGSNQPQHF | TGTGCCAGCAGTGCCGACAGGGGGAGCAATCAGCCCCAGCATTTT | TRBJ1-5 | - | TRBV6-5 | TRBD1